The 26 T cell receptor beta chains below come from one sample, sequenced in a study of T cell responses to AZD1222 COVID-19 vaccine. Produced via immunoSEQ multiplex PCR; TCRdb's table is partial and in-frame only. The table records around 140,000 clones, just under 95% of them present only once. Source: peripheral blood, taken after recovery from COVID-19. The receptors originated from an adult who had recovered from COVID-19.

CDR3 sequence (DNA): TGTGCCAGCAGTGGGGGGGTGAACACTGAAGCTTTCTTT. Translated, it gives CASSGGVNTEAFF. V and J are TRBV5-4 and TRBJ1-1, with TRBD1 as a possible D gene (5 bases). CDR3 length equals 13 residues. Germline V gives CDR1 SGHNT, CDR2 YYREEE (reference sequence). V was pared by 5 bases and J by 0 bases, with 8 bases between.

The chain recombines TRBV12-3 or TRBV12-4 with TRBJ1-4; weak D call: TRBD1 (5 bases). The CDR3 consists of 13 residues. V was trimmed by 7 bases and J by 8 bases, leaving 14 bases between them. The DNA of the CDR3 is TGTGCCAGCACCAAGATGTGGGGGGAAAAACTGTTTTTT. As protein: CASTKMWGEKLFF.

J is TRBJ2-1 and V is TRBV7-9, with D perhaps matching TRBD2 (5 bases). Trimming took off 5 bases at V and 10 bases at J, with 24 bases between the two ends. Germline CDR1 reads SEHNR; CDR2 reads FQNEAQ (reference sequence). The CDR3 has 16 residues. CDR3 bases: TGTGCCAGCAGCCCCGAAGGGAGATCCCCCATATGGGAGCAGTTCTTC. Protein: CASSPEGRSPIWEQFF.

The V and J genes are TRBV3-1 (or the pseudogene TRBV3-2) and TRBJ2-5; D ambiguous. CDR1 and CDR2 (germline): LGHDT, YNNKEL (reference sequence). V was trimmed by 7 bases and J by 1 base, leaving 22 bases between them. This CDR3 is built from 17 residues. The CDR3 DNA sequence: TGTGCCAGCACCAACAGTACATCCTACTGGGGCCAAGAGACCCAGTACTTC. This sequence encodes CASTNSTSYWGQETQYF.

The chain joins TRBV10-1 to TRBJ2-2; TRBD2 might be the D (6 bases). The V end was cut by 8 bases, the J end by 4 bases, with 14 bases between. This CDR3 contains 14 residues. CDR1 and CDR2 from the germline V gene are WNHNN and SYGVQD (reference sequence). This CDR3 is CASSGDSSTGELFF. CDR3 sequence (DNA): TGCGCCAGCTCTGGGGACTCGAGCACCGGGGAGCTGTTTTTT.

The chain joins TRBV6-5 to TRBJ2-2; 7 bases match TRBD1. With V trimmed by 5 bases and J by 0 bases, 3 bases remained unmatched. Germline loops: CDR1 MNHEY, CDR2 SVGAGI. The CDR3 length is 15 residues. In nucleotides, the CDR3 is TGTGCCAGCAGTCAGGGACAGACGAACACCGGGGAGCTGTTTTTT. It translates to CASSQGQTNTGELFF.

V and J are TRBV28 and TRBJ2-5; either TRBD1 or TRBD2 may supply D (6 bases each). Per the germline V gene, CDR1 is MDHEN and CDR2 is SYDVKM. The CDR3 is 15 amino acids. Trimming took off 8 bases at V and 1 base at J, with 17 bases between the two ends. CDR3 region: CASQTSQGLQETQYF. CDR3 in DNA: TGTGCCAGCCAAACGTCACAGGGACTCCAAGAGACCCAGTACTTC. The full variable domain, rest sourced from reference TRBV28 and TRBJ2-5, is DVKVTQSSRYLVKRTGEKVFLECVQDMDHENMFWYRQDPGLGLRLIYFSYDVKMKEKGDIPEGYSVSREKKERFSLILESASTNQTSMYLCASQTSQGLQETQYFGPGTRLLVL.

The CDR3 region is CASSPGLSTGELFF. The CDR3, as DNA: TGTGCCAGCTCACCGGGACTATCCACCGGGGAGCTGTTTTTT. The chain carries TRBV18 and TRBJ2-2; 7 bases align to TRBD2. Germline trimming cut 3 bases from V and 4 bases from J; bases unmatched to any gene: 2. CDR3 length equals 14 residues. The germline CDR1 and CDR2 sequences are KGHSH and LQKENI.

The chain carries TRBV7-6 and TRBJ2-1; tentatively, D is TRBD2 (5 bases). Germline V lookup: CDR1 SGHVS, CDR2 FNYEAQ. With 5 bases removed from V and 9 bases from J, the gap between germline ends came to 14 bases. The CDR3 loop spans 13 amino acids. Here the CDR3 DNA reads TGTGCCAGCAGCCCGCCCGGACTGCTTGAGCAGTTCTTC. Protein product: CASSPPGLLEQFF. Filled out from reference TRBV7-6 and TRBJ2-1, the complete variable domain reads GAGVSQSPRYKVTKRGQDVALRCDPISGHVSLYWYRQALGQGPEFLTYFNYEAQQDKSGLPNDRFSAERPEGSISTLTIQRTEQRDSAMYRCASSPPGLLEQFFGPGTRLTVL.

This CDR3 reads CASSPLQEYEQYF. The CDR3 coding sequence is TGTGCCAGCTCACCTTTACAGGAGTACGAGCAGTACTTC. J is TRBJ2-7 and V is TRBV18, with D maybe TRBD1 (5 bases). This CDR3 contains 13 residues. CDR1 KGHSH and CDR2 LQKENI come from the germline V gene. V was shortened by 3 bases and J by 4 bases, with 10 bases between the two germline ends.

V usage is TRBV4-1 and J usage is TRBJ2-7; 8 bases match TRBD1. Looked up from germline, CDR1 is MGHRA and CDR2 is YSYEKL. There are 16 residues in the CDR3. V was clipped by 4 bases and J by 3 bases; unmatched bases: 11. The CDR3 nucleotides read TGCGCCAGCAGCCGTTCCGGAGGGACAGGCGACTACGAGCAGTACTTC. It codes for CASSRSGGTGDYEQYF.

The J gene is TRBJ2-2, the V gene TRBV6-6; 10 bases fit TRBD2. V lost 4 bases and J lost 6; bases outside the gene matches: 5. Germline loops: CDR1 MNHNY, CDR2 SVGAGI (reference sequence). CDR3 length equals 15 residues. The CDR3 reads CASSFLAGEAGELFF. As DNA, the CDR3 is TGTGCCAGCAGTTTCCTAGCGGGAGAGGCCGGGGAGCTGTTTTTT.

As DNA, the CDR3 is TGTGCCAGCGGAGGGGGCCAGCCCCAGCATTTT. Translating gives CASGGGQPQHF. This chain connects TRBV6-5 to TRBJ1-5, with TRBD1 identical over 7 bases. J was trimmed by 7 bases and V by 8 bases; bases with no gene match: 2. The CDR3 covers 11 residues. The germline CDR1 and CDR2 sequences are MNHEY and SVGAGI.

CDR3 protein: CASSKGVTQETQYF. The CDR3 DNA follows: TGTGCCAGCAGCAAAGGGGTAACCCAAGAGACCCAGTACTTC. The chain recombines TRBV7-9 with TRBJ2-5; TRBD1 might be the D (5 bases). The CDR3 consists of 14 residues. CDR1 and CDR2 from the germline V gene are SEHNR and FQNEAQ (reference sequence). The V gene lost 5 bases and the J gene lost 1 base, with 11 bases spanning the gap.

The chain couples TRBV28 to TRBJ2-7; 8 nucleotides line up with TRBD1. Germline trimming cut 8 bases from V and 3 bases from J; bases unmatched to any gene: 15. CDR1 is MDHEN, CDR2 SYDVKM, per germline. This CDR3 contains 16 residues. CDR3 region: CASQNAGTGGNYEQYF. Here the CDR3 DNA reads TGTGCCAGCCAGAACGCCGGGACAGGAGGAAACTACGAGCAGTACTTC.

This chain joins TRBV28 and TRBJ2-7, with 7 bases lining up with TRBD1. J was trimmed by 1 base and V by 5 bases; bases with no gene match: 8. The CDR3 extends over 15 amino acids. Germline CDR1 and CDR2: MDHEN and SYDVKM. The CDR3 sequence: CASSPGTALSYEQYF. CDR3 sequence (DNA): TGTGCCAGCAGTCCGGGGACAGCGCTTTCCTACGAGCAGTACTTC.

This clone was counted between two and nine times. The rearrangement uses TRBV7-8 and TRBJ1-1; D is unresolved. Germline CDR1 is SGHVS and CDR2 is FQNEAQ. The length of the CDR3 is 11 residues. The V end was cut by 4 bases, the J end by 4 bases, with 4 bases between. Here the CDR3 DNA reads TGTGCCAGCAGCTATGGCACTGAAGCTTTCTTT. This translates into CASSYGTEAFF.

DNA for the CDR3: TGTGCCAGCAGGGGATCCGGGACAGGAGTCTACGAGCAGTACTTC. Its protein product is CASRGSGTGVYEQYF. The chain links TRBV3-1 (or the pseudogene TRBV3-2) to TRBJ2-7; the match to TRBD1 covers 8 bases. Germline CDR1 and CDR2: LGHDT and YNNKEL (reference sequence). The junction had 10 bases not matched to a gene; V was cut back by 6 bases and J by 3 bases. CDR3 length equals 15 residues.

The chain employs TRBV15 and TRBJ2-3; either TRBD1 or TRBD2 may fit D (5 bases each). Germline CDR1 and CDR2: LNHNV and YYDKDF (reference sequence). The germline V and J ends were trimmed by 5 bases and 4 bases, with 16 bases remaining between them. The CDR3 totals 15 residues. CDR3 loop: CATSRTVQGADTQYF. The CDR3 DNA follows: TGTGCCACCAGCCGTACCGTTCAGGGAGCAGATACGCAGTATTTT.

The J gene is TRBJ1-5, the V gene TRBV7-2; 9 bases line up with TRBD1. This CDR3 is 13 amino acids long. With V trimmed by 3 bases and J by 7 bases, 1 base remained unmatched. Germline V gene data show CDR1 as SGHTA and CDR2 as FQGNSA. DNA for the CDR3: TGTGCCAGCAGCTTGACAGGGGGGCAGCCCCAGCATTTT. This sequence encodes CASSLTGGQPQHF.

This clone was observed once. The chain employs TRBV18 and TRBJ2-1, with 9 bases identical to TRBD1. Trimming cost V 4 bases and J 7 bases; bases outside gene matches: 2. The germline gives CDR1 KGHSH, CDR2 LQKENI. The CDR3 runs 13 residues. The CDR3 nucleotides are TGTGCCAGCTCACAGGACAGGGGAAATGAGCAGTTCTTC. Its protein product is CASSQDRGNEQFF.

The sample holds a few counts of this clone. This sequence joins TRBV2 and TRBJ2-7; D not resolved. Germline CDR1 and CDR2: SNHLY and FYNNEI. The CDR3 consists of 12 residues. Trimming shortened V by 2 bases and J by 2 bases, and 4 bases separated the two germline ends. In DNA, the CDR3 is TGTGCCAGCAGTGAATCAGCCTACGAGCAGTACTTC. Protein: CASSESAYEQYF.

This chain joins TRBV7-9 and TRBJ2-7; TRBD2 is a possible D gene (7 bases). This CDR3 has 17 amino acids. V was clipped by 5 bases and J by 2 bases, with 22 bases between them. The germline gives CDR1 SEHNR, CDR2 FQNEAQ (reference sequence). The CDR3 DNA follows: TGTGCCAGCAGCCCCTGGGGGGGGGCGAGACCTACCTACGAGCAGTACTTC. Amino acids: CASSPWGGARPTYEQYF.

The genes are TRBV28 and TRBJ2-7, with 9 bases matching TRBD1. Looked up from germline, CDR1 is MDHEN and CDR2 is SYDVKM. The V segment lost 9 bases and the J segment 3 bases; nucleotides outside the gene matches: 6. CDR3 length equals 13 residues. The CDR3 region is CASIPGQGYEQYF. The CDR3 nucleotides are TGTGCCAGTATCCCGGGACAGGGCTACGAGCAGTACTTC.

This clone was counted a few times. The chain couples TRBV7-2 to TRBJ1-6; D gene unclear. CDR3 length equals 14 residues. With 1 base removed from V and 11 bases from J, the gap between germline ends came to 12 bases. Germline V gives CDR1 SGHTA, CDR2 FQGNSA. CDR3 nucleotides: TGTGCCAGCAGCTTAGTGGCAGAGTGGCCACCCCTCCACTTT. As protein: CASSLVAEWPPLHF.

The gene calls are TRBV6-1 and TRBJ2-7; no reliable D call. Germline values: CDR1 MNHNS, CDR2 SASEGT. This CDR3 is 14 amino acids long. With 3 bases removed from V and 2 bases from J, the gap between germline ends came to 11 bases. CDR3 sequence reads: CASSESGRPYEQYF. The CDR3 DNA reads as TGTGCCAGCAGTGAGTCGGGTAGACCCTACGAGCAGTACTTC.